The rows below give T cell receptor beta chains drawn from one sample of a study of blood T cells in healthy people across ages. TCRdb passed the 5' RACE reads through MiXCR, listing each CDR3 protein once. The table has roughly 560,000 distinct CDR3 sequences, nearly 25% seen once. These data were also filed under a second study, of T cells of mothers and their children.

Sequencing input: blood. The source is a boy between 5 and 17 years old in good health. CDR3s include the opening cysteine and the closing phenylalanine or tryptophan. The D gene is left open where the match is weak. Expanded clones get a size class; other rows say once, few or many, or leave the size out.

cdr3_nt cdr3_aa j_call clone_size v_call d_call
TGTGCCAGCAGCCAAGGGACAGGGGGTGTGAAAAACATTCAGTACTTC CASSQGTGGVKNIQYF TRBJ2-4 few TRBV3-1 TRBD1
TGTGCCAGCAGTTATAAGGGGTACACTGAAGCTTTCTTT CASSYKGYTEAFF TRBJ1-1 few TRBV27 -
TGTGCCAGCAGCTTTGCAACGGCGGATGAAAAACTGTTTTTT CASSFATADEKLFF TRBJ1-4 few TRBV7-9 -
TGTGCCAGCAGCACACTAGCGGTGCGCGGTTTCGTGGCCCAGTACTTC CASSTLAVRGFVAQYF TRBJ2-5 - TRBV7-2 TRBD2
TGTGCCATCAGTGAACAGGGGGGGGGTGAAAAACTGTTTTTT CAISEQGGGEKLFF TRBJ1-4 - TRBV10-3 TRBD1
TGTGCCAGCAGTTACGGCAGGGCCGGTGCAGATACGCAGTATTTT CASSYGRAGADTQYF TRBJ2-3 - TRBV6-5 -
TGTGCCAGCAGTTTAACAGAGTATCAGCCCCAGCATTTT CASSLTEYQPQHF TRBJ1-5 - TRBV12-3/TRBV12-4 -
TGTGCCAGCCACAAAGGCAGGGTGGGCCCAGATACGCAGTATTTT CASHKGRVGPDTQYF TRBJ2-3 - TRBV7-8 -
TGTGCCAGCAGTTCGACGGGACACCCCTACAATGAGCAGTTCTTC CASSSTGHPYNEQFF TRBJ2-1 - TRBV27 -
TGTGCCAGCAGTGCCTCACAGGGGTACGAGCAGTACTTC CASSASQGYEQYF TRBJ2-7 few TRBV27 TRBD1
TGTGCCAGCAGCGCGGATGGGCAGGGTCCCTACGAGCAGTACTTC CASSADGQGPYEQYF TRBJ2-7 - TRBV2 -
TGCAGCGTACGACAGGGTGGTTCCGAGCAGTACTTC CSVRQGGSEQYF TRBJ2-7 many TRBV29-1 TRBD1
TGCAGCGTTGACAAACTAACGGGGAGTTTT CSVDKLTGSF TRBJ1-1 few TRBV29-1 -
TGTGCCAGCAGTGAGGCTCTTATCCCCAATGAGCAGTTCTTC CASSEALIPNEQFF TRBJ2-1 few TRBV2 -
TGTGCCAGCTCACCAGGACGCCGGGCGGCTAATGAAAAACTGTTTTTT CASSPGRRAANEKLFF TRBJ1-4 - TRBV18 -
TGTGCCAGCAGGTTCCAAGGGCCAGAGACCCAGTACTTC CASRFQGPETQYF TRBJ2-5 few TRBV7-2 -